The 18 T cell receptor beta chains reported below all come from one sample, sequenced in a study of blood T cell repertoires in COVID-19. Some clones are missing from TCRdb's copy, which holds only in-frame ones; the method was immunoSEQ multiplex PCR. The data contain over 120,000 clones, approximately 81% of them singletons. The specimen was peripheral blood. These receptors originate from a human donor with acute or convalescent COVID-19. The donor label of this sample is uncertain.

The chain employs TRBV19 and TRBJ1-1, with TRBD1 identical over 12 bases. CDR1 and CDR2 from the germline V gene are LNHDA and SQIVND (reference sequence). The CDR3 runs to 17 residues. The V and J ends lost 5 bases and 1 base, in that order; junction bases with no gene match: 8. The CDR3 reads CASSVFPGQGANTEAFF. The CDR3 nucleotides are TGTGCCAGTAGTGTTTTTCCGGGACAGGGGGCGAACACTGAAGCTTTCTTT. Full variable domain (missing parts from reference TRBV19 and TRBJ1-1): DGGITQSPKYLFRKEGQNVTLSCEQNLNHDAMYWYRQDPGQGLRLIYYSQIVNDFQKGDIAEGYSVSREKKESFPLTVTSAQKNPTAFYLCASSVFPGQGANTEAFFGQGTRLTVV.

The chain links TRBV5-6 to TRBJ2-7; 13 bases are shared with TRBD2. CDR3 size: 16 residues. Germline-derived CDR1 and CDR2 are SGHDT and YYEEEE. Trimming removed 1 base from V and 6 bases from J; junction bases left unmatched: 7. Written as DNA, the CDR3 is TGTGCCAGCAGCTTGCTACGACTAGCGGGGGGCAGCGAGCAGTACTTC. Translating it yields CASSLLRLAGGSEQYF.

The chain combines TRBV7-3 with TRBJ2-5; the match to TRBD1 covers 7 bases. CDR1 is SGHTA, CDR2 FQGTGA, per germline. The CDR3 totals 13 residues. V was clipped by 4 bases and J by 5 bases; unmatched bases: 4. In DNA, the CDR3 is TGTGCCAGCAGCTACGACAGGGACGAGACCCAGTACTTC. Protein: CASSYDRDETQYF.

The genes are TRBV7-3 and TRBJ2-1, with TRBD2 matching over 7 bases. The CDR3 is 14 residues long. Per the germline V gene, CDR1 is SGHTA and CDR2 is FQGTGA. V was clipped by 2 bases and J by 7 bases; unmatched bases: 5. The CDR3 here is CASSLGRGRNEQFF. In DNA, the CDR3 is TGTGCCAGCAGCTTAGGGAGGGGTCGGAATGAGCAGTTCTTC.

Points on this clone: Mismatch with germline at one junction end may stem from a read error. The chain has TRBV30 and TRBJ1-3; TRBD1 is a possible D gene (6 bases). The germline V gene encodes CDR1 GTSNPN and CDR2 SVGIG (reference sequence). CDR3 size: 17 residues. CDR3 sequence: CAWTRDRTAFSGNTIYF. CDR3 coding DNA: TGTGCCTGGACAAGAGACCGGACAGCCTTCTCTGGGAACACCATATATTTT.

The chain joins TRBV19 to TRBJ2-4, with 7 bases aligning to TRBD2. This CDR3 is built from 15 residues. CDR1 LNHDA and CDR2 SQIVND come from the germline V gene (reference sequence). Losses at the gene ends were 6 bases for V and 6 bases for J; bases not matched to a gene: 11. In DNA form, the CDR3 reads TGTGCCAGTAGCCCGCCGTTTCCTAGCGGAAACATTCAGTACTTC. Amino acids: CASSPPFPSGNIQYF.

V and J are TRBV10-3 and TRBJ1-5; 12 nucleotides line up with TRBD1. Trimming at V came to 6 bases and at J to 5 bases, leaving 5 bases not matched to a gene. This CDR3 comprises 15 residues. CDR1 ENHRY and CDR2 SYGVKD come from the germline V gene. The CDR3 bases are TGTGCCATCAGGACGGGACAGGGGGCTGATCAGCCCCAGCATTTT. This sequence encodes CAIRTGQGADQPQHF.

The rearrangement joins TRBV7-8 to TRBJ1-6, with a possible D match to TRBD1 (6 bases). This CDR3 is built from 16 residues. Germline lookup yields CDR1 SGHVS and CDR2 FQNEAQ. Trimming removed 1 base from V and 8 bases from J, with 15 bases in between. In nucleotides, the CDR3 is TGTGCCAGCAGCTTAGGGGCGGGGGGCTTGGATTCACCCCTCCACTTT. Translation: CASSLGAGGLDSPLHF.

V is TRBV7-2 and J is TRBJ2-1; D may be TRBD1 (6 bases). V was pared by 7 bases and J by 7 bases, with 11 bases between. CDR1 is SGHTA and CDR2 is FQGNSA in the germline V gene. This CDR3 comprises 12 residues. The CDR3 region is CASKHRENEQFF. The CDR3 bases are TGTGCCAGCAAACACAGGGAGAATGAGCAGTTCTTC.

This chain links TRBV28 with TRBJ2-7; 7 bases line up with TRBD1. Germline assignment: CDR1 MDHEN and CDR2 SYDVKM. This CDR3 region has 14 residues. With 6 bases clipped from V and 6 bases from J, the junction kept 11 bases outside the gene matches. The CDR3 sequence: CASRVTGFEGEQYF. The CDR3 region has the DNA TGTGCCAGCAGGGTGACAGGGTTTGAAGGCGAGCAGTACTTC.

The chain couples TRBV7-2 to TRBJ2-5, with 7 bases fitting TRBD1. The length of the CDR3 is 13 residues. After removal of 5 bases from V and 5 bases from J, the junction contained 5 bases not matched to a gene. The germline V gene encodes CDR1 SGHTA and CDR2 FQGNSA. The CDR3 coding sequence is TGTGCCAGCAGCGTCGGGACAGTTGAGACCCAGTACTTC. Translated, it gives CASSVGTVETQYF.

The chain combines TRBV4-1 with TRBJ2-7; D is possibly TRBD2 (5 bases). The CDR3 consists of 13 residues. CDR1 is MGHRA and CDR2 is YSYEKL in the germline V gene. V lost 0 bases and J lost 4, with 7 bases in between. CDR3 residues: CASSQDWEYEQYV. CDR3 sequence (DNA): TGCGCCAGCAGCCAAGATTGGGAGTACGAGCAGTACGTC.

Comments on this clone: Different DNA sequences within this sample yield the same CDR3. This chain connects TRBV18 to TRBJ2-3, with 13 bases fitting TRBD2. The CDR3 is 16 residues long. Trimming took 3 bases from V and 3 from J; bases not matched to a gene: 3. The germline gives CDR1 KGHSH, CDR2 LQKENI. The CDR3 DNA reads TGTGCCAGCTCACCGAGACTAGCGGGAGGAACAGATACGCAGTATTTT. Protein product: CASSPRLAGGTDTQYF.

The V gene is TRBV6-2 or TRBV6-3, the J gene TRBJ1-1; 9 bases line up with TRBD1. The J segment lost 10 bases and the V segment lost 0 bases, leaving 12 bases of the junction unmatched. CDR3 size: 16 residues. The germline gives CDR1 MNHEY, CDR2 SVGEGT. The CDR3 spells CASSYSSEKGQGSAFF. CDR3 nucleotides: TGTGCCAGCAGTTACTCAAGCGAAAAGGGACAGGGTTCAGCTTTCTTT.

The chain combines TRBV6-5 with TRBJ2-7, with D perhaps matching TRBD2 (5 bases). This CDR3 has 14 amino acids. The V end lost 5 bases, the J end lost 2 bases, and 13 bases lay between the germline ends. The V gene's germline CDR1 is MNHEY and CDR2 SVGAGI. DNA for the CDR3: TGTGCCAGCAGTCCCGATCCGGGAACCTACGAGCAGTACGTC. It specifies CASSPDPGTYEQYV.

J is TRBJ1-4 and V is TRBV6-1, with D possibly being TRBD1 (6 bases). The germline V gene has CDR1 MNHNS and CDR2 SASEGT. CDR3 length equals 17 residues. V lost 4 bases to trimming and J lost 3 bases, with 18 bases between them. CDR3 nucleotides: TGTGCCAGCAGTGCAGGGGTTTCCGGGCGGGCTAATGAAAAACTGTTTTTT. Encoded protein: CASSAGVSGRANEKLFF.

This clone was observed a single time. The chain couples TRBV19 to TRBJ1-5, with a possible D match to TRBD1 (6 bases). Trimming removed 3 bases from V and 6 bases from J, with 12 bases in between. The CDR3 spans 14 residues. Germline V gene sequence: CDR1 LNHDA, CDR2 SQIVND (reference sequence). CDR3 sequence (DNA): TGTGCCAGTAGTATTCCAGGGGCGGGTCAGCCCCAGCATTTT. Its translation is CASSIPGAGQPQHF.

This chain uses TRBV4-3 with TRBJ1-2, with 7 bases that match TRBD1. The CDR3 is 16 amino acids. Germline V gives CDR1 LGHNA, CDR2 YSLEER. J gave up 0 bases and V 4 bases, and 8 bases lay outside the gene matches. CDR3 DNA: TGCGCCAGCAGCCGAAAGGGACAGATCCCTAACTATGGCTACACCTTC. It codes for CASSRKGQIPNYGYTF.